The following is a T cell receptor (beta chain) sequence with its context. Its target is unknown. This entry belongs to a study of T cells after yellow fever vaccination. Study-level findings and limits: In post-booster samples, most primary-vaccination clones reappeared (approximately 96% CD4, nearly 90% CD8). Among all clonotypes, a small share was observed in both CD4 and CD8 compartments.

TCRdb independently ran MiXCR on the 5' RACE reads; one entry per CDR3 protein. The sample includes about 320,000 distinct CDR3 sequences, roughly 10% of them seen just once. V lost 1 base to trimming and J lost 4 bases, with 11 bases between them. Germline lookup yields CDR1 LGHNA and CDR2 YSLEER. This CDR3 is built from 15 residues. The chain uses TRBV4-3 and TRBJ2-1; D perhaps matches TRBD1 (6 bases). The TCR comes from a man aged 18 to 29 who received the YFV17D yellow fever vaccine. The sample in question was CD4+ T cells sorted from PBMCs, obtained 45 days after the yellow fever booster vaccination. The CDR3 spells CASSQVGQFYNEQFF. DNA for the CDR3: TGCGCCAGCAGCCAAGTCGGACAGTTTTACAATGAGCAGTTCTTC.